This T cell receptor (beta chain) was sequenced in a study of T-cell memory formation after mild COVID-19. Study-wide background: Among the donors, TCR clusters were largely specific to each donor.

Study-wide results and caveats: The SARS-CoV-2 specificity of second-wave clones reaching peak at day 37 remained unverified.

This clonotype was found a few times. Its antigen is as yet unknown. In germline, CDR1 is SNHLY, CDR2 FYNNEI. This CDR3 is 18 amino acids long. V was clipped by 4 bases and J by 0 bases; unmatched bases: 10. Via MiXCR, TCRdb re-called the 5' RACE reads, giving one row per CDR3 protein. The sample lists fewer than 250,000 distinct CDR3 sequences, around 25% occurring once. V is TRBV2 and J is TRBJ2-3; TRBD2 matches 10 bases. This receptor was identified in an adult woman who had mild COVID-19 (a few samples of this study predate the infection). Cell type and time point are not known. Sequenced input: PBMCs or a T cell subset sorted from them (not recorded which). CDR3 sequence (DNA): TGTGCCAGCAGTGTACCTAGCGGGGGCTCTGCTAGCACAGATACGCAGTATTTT. It is translated as CASSVPSGGSASTDTQYF.